This TCR beta chain comes out of a study of blood T cell repertoires in COVID-19. Study as a whole: Sites across the United States, Italy and Spain contributed samples from acute and convalescent COVID-19. From T cells, B-cell-depleted T cells, or PBMCs came the material, which was cDNA or gDNA.

J was trimmed by 3 bases and V by 7 bases; bases with no gene match: 3. Germline V gene sequence: CDR1 MDHEN, CDR2 SYDVKM. CDR3 size: 13 residues. Assay used: immunoSEQ multiplex PCR; TCRdb lists only in-frame clones, some missing. The sample contains 97,000 or so clones, roughly 86% of which appear only once. The chain combines TRBV28 with TRBJ1-2; 9 nucleotides agree with TRBD1. Sample: peripheral blood. The sequence was obtained from a man aged 45-65 years with active or convalescent COVID-19. CDR3 bases: TGTGCCAGCACCCGGACAGGGGACTATGGCTACACCTTC. As protein: CASTRTGDYGYTF.